This T cell receptor (beta chain) was obtained from a study of beta chain features in type 1 diabetes. As every portion of the isolated RNA was reverse transcribed, the sequencing read expressed TCRB transcripts. Sequencing was performed with immunoSEQ multiplex PCR; in TCRdb, only in-frame clones are kept and a portion is missing. This sample has 350,000 to 450,000 clones, with approximately 15% found just once. Germline trimming cut 1 base from V and 6 bases from J; bases unmatched to any gene: 8. This CDR3 is 16 amino acids long. Germline V gene lookup returns CDR1 MGHRA and CDR2 YSYEKL. The TCR comes from a young woman in good health. The sample consisted of naive CD4+ T cells from blood. The V call is TRBV4-1, the J call TRBJ1-4; 7 nucleotides line up with TRBD1. CDR3 loop: CASSQGLRGRHEKLFF. The CDR3 DNA is TGCGCCAGCAGCCAAGGACTCAGGGGGAGGCATGAAAAACTGTTTTTT.